This T cell receptor (beta chain) was observed in a study of blood T cells in healthy people across ages. Together with a sample-barcoded 5' primer, a J-beta primer mix was included in a second PCR lasting about 7 to 11 cycles. One entry per CDR3 protein, called by TCRdb with MiXCR from the 5' RACE reads. The sample shows 580,000 or so distinct CDR3 sequences, 45% to 55% of them seen only once. Findings of the study overall: There were more naive CD4+ cells and higher diversity in long-lived donors than in aged donors.

Germline V gene sequence: CDR1 SGHRS, CDR2 YFSETQ. The CDR3 covers 12 residues. The ends were cut back, 1 base at V and 7 bases at J, with 9 bases in the middle. This clonotype was recorded only once. Antigen: not known. Sequences were obtained from blood. The chain carries TRBV5-1 and TRBJ2-7; D call uncertain. The receptor was derived from a man older than 75 in good health. The CDR3, as DNA: TGCGCCAGCAGCTTGAAGTTTGGGGAGCAGTACTTC. Translated, it gives CASSLKFGEQYF.